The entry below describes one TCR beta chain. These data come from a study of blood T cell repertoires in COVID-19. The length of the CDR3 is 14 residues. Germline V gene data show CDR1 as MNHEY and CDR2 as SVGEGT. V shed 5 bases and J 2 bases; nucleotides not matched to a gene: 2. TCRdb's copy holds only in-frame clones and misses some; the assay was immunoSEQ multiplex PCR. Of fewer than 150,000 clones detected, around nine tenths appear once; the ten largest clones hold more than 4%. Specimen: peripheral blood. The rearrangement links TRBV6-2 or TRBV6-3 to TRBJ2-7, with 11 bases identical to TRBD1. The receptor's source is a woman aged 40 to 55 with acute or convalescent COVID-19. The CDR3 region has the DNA TGTGCCAGCAGTCCGGGACAGGGGGCCTACGAGCAGTACTTC. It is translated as CASSPGQGAYEQYF.